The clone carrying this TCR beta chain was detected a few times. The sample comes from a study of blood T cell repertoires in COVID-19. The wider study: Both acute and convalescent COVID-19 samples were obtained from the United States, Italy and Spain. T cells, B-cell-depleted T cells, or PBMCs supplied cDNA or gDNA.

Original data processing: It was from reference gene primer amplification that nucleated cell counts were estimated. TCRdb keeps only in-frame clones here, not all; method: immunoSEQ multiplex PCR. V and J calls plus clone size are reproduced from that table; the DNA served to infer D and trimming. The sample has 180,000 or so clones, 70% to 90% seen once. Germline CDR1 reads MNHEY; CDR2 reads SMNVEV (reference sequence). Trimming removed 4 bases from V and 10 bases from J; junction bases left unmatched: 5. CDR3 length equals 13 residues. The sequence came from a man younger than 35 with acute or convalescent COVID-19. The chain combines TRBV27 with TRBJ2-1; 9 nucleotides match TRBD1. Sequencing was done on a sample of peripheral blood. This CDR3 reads CASSSQGAGEQFF. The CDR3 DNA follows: TGTGCCAGCAGTTCACAGGGGGCGGGGGAGCAGTTCTTC.